Below are 10 T cell receptor beta chains sequenced from a single sample in a study of early T cells in non-severe SARS-CoV-2 infection. Using its own MiXCR run on the 5' RACE reads, TCRdb lists one record per CDR3 protein. The sample has roughly 70,000 distinct CDR3 sequences, around 21% seen once; the top ten hold approximately 17%. This specimen was whole blood, taken at baseline. The source is an adult who was a healthcare worker with PCR-confirmed SARS-CoV-2 infection or an uninfected control (not recorded which).

This clonotype was detected only a few times. V usage is TRBV29-1 and J usage is TRBJ2-7; TRBD2 might be the D (5 bases). Germline CDR1 is SQVTM and CDR2 is ANQGSEA. This CDR3 comprises 13 residues. Deletions cut 3 bases from V and 3 bases from J, with 12 bases between. In DNA, the CDR3 is TGCAGCGTTGATTCGGGGAGCAACTACGAGCAGTACTTC. The encoded protein is CSVDSGSNYEQYF.

This chain links TRBV15 with TRBJ2-5; 10 bases are a match to TRBD2. The CDR3 is 16 amino acids. From germline, CDR1 is LNHNV and CDR2 YYDKDF (reference sequence). V was clipped by 2 bases and J by 3 bases; unmatched bases: 6. CDR3 region: CATSRTGGLAEETQYF. DNA of the CDR3: TGTGCCACCAGCAGAACCGGCGGACTAGCGGAAGAGACCCAGTACTTC.

V usage is TRBV4-1 and J usage is TRBJ1-5; weak D call: TRBD1 (5 bases). The germline CDR1 and CDR2 sequences are MGHRA and YSYEKL. V was shortened by 3 bases and J by 7 bases, with 13 bases between the two germline ends. The length of the CDR3 is 14 residues. CDR3 in DNA: TGCGCCAGCAGCCATCGGACATTCGGGCAGCCCCAGCATTTT. Its protein product is CASSHRTFGQPQHF.

The chain joins TRBV6-2 or TRBV6-3 to TRBJ2-5; 9 bases match TRBD2. The ends lost 4 bases at V and 5 bases at J; junction bases unmatched: 11. The germline CDR1 and CDR2 sequences are MNHEY and SVGEGT. This CDR3 spans 16 amino acids. CDR3 nucleotides: TGTGCCAGCAGTTCCCACGGACTAGCGTGGTTGGAGACCCAGTACTTC. This gives the protein CASSSHGLAWLETQYF.

The V and J genes are TRBV7-9 and TRBJ2-2, with TRBD1 matching over 8 bases. Germline CDR1 and CDR2: SEHNR and FQNEAQ (reference sequence). This CDR3 contains 15 residues. V gave up 6 bases and J gave up 4 bases; unmatched junction bases: 7. The CDR3, as DNA: TGTGCCAGCAGTTTCGCAGGGGGCCGCACCGGGGAGCTGTTTTTT. The encoded protein is CASSFAGGRTGELFF.

The J gene is TRBJ2-7, the V gene TRBV6-6; a weak D match, TRBD1 (6 bases). Germline CDR1 MNHNY, CDR2 SVGAGI (reference sequence). V shed 5 bases and J shed 6 bases, with 14 bases lying between them. The length of the CDR3 is 13 residues. The CDR3 protein is CASSLGRGGEQYF. The DNA for the CDR3 is TGTGCCAGCAGTCTAGGCAGGGGCGGCGAGCAGTACTTC.

This chain links TRBV20-1 with TRBJ1-4, with 8 bases matching TRBD1. The CDR3 consists of 15 residues. J lost 3 bases, V lost 3 bases, and 6 bases had no gene match. Germline-derived CDR1 and CDR2 are DFQATT and SNEGSKA (reference sequence). CDR3 region: CSASRGRRANEKLFF. The CDR3 DNA is TGCAGTGCTAGCAGGGGGCGGCGGGCTAATGAAAAACTGTTTTTT.

The rearrangement links TRBV29-1 to TRBJ1-1, with 9 bases that match TRBD1. The germline CDR1 and CDR2 sequences are SQVTM and ANQGSEA. The CDR3 loop spans 13 amino acids. The V and J ends lost 4 bases and 4 bases, in that order; junction bases with no gene match: 4. In nucleotides, the CDR3 is TGCAGCGTTGCAAACAGGGGGCTCACTGAAGCTTTCTTT. The encoded protein is CSVANRGLTEAFF.

CDR3 DNA sequence: TGTGCCAGCAGCTCCTGGGGGGTCGGTACCGGGGAGCTGTTTTTT. As protein: CASSSWGVGTGELFF. The chain couples TRBV7-6 to TRBJ2-2, with D tentatively TRBD2 (6 bases). There are 15 residues in the CDR3. The ends were cut back, 4 bases at V and 5 bases at J, with 14 bases in the middle. The germline gives CDR1 SGHVS, CDR2 FNYEAQ.

This clonotype was seen only a few times. V and J are TRBV5-4 and TRBJ2-7, with D possibly matching TRBD2 (5 bases). Per the germline V gene, CDR1 is SGHNT and CDR2 is YYREEE (reference sequence). Trimming cost V 1 base and J 3 bases, with 11 bases left between them. This CDR3 is built from 14 residues. The CDR3 is CASSLHPEDYEQYF. DNA for the CDR3: TGTGCCAGCAGCTTGCACCCGGAGGACTACGAGCAGTACTTC.